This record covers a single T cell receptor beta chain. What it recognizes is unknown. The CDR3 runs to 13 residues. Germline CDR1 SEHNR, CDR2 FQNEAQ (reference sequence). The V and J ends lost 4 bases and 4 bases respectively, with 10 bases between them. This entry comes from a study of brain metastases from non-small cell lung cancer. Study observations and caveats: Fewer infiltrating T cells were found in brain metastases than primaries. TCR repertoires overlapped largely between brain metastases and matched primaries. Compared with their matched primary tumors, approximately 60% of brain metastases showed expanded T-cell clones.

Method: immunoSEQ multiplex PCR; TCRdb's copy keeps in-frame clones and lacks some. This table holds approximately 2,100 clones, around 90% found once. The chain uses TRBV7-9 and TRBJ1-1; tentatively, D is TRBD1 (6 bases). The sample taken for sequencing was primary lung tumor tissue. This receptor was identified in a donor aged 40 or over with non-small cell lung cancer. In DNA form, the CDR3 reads TGTGCCAGCAGCTCTAGGGGGGTCACTGAAGCTTTCTTT. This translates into CASSSRGVTEAFF.